These 9 T cell receptor beta chains originate from one sample sequenced in a study of identical twins. TCRdb analysed the 5' RACE reads with MiXCR anew, one entry per CDR3 protein. The data contain some 760,000 distinct CDR3 sequences, 18% of them seen just once; the ten biggest clones take up roughly 13%. In addition, the sample was reused for a study of T cells expressing NK-cell markers.

The sequencing input was PBMCs. The origin of the receptors is a woman aged 18-29 years in good health.

This clonotype was seen only a few times. The chain couples TRBV6-2 or TRBV6-3 to TRBJ2-1, with D perhaps matching TRBD1 (7 bases). V lost 2 bases and J lost 7, with 12 bases in between. Per the germline V gene, CDR1 is MNHEY and CDR2 is SVGEGT. CDR3 length: 14 amino acids. The CDR3 loop is CASSYAGQFNEQFF. The CDR3 nucleotides read TGTGCCAGCAGTTACGCGGGACAGTTTAATGAGCAGTTCTTC.

This chain connects TRBV12-3 or TRBV12-4 to TRBJ1-1; possible D gene TRBD1, 6 bases. This CDR3 comprises 15 residues. Between the trimmed V and J ends, which lost 7 bases and 1 base, there was a span of 16 bases. The CDR3 loop reads CASKIGGQTNTEAFF. CDR3 sequence (DNA): TGTGCCAGCAAGATAGGGGGGCAGACGAACACTGAAGCTTTCTTT.

In this sample, this clonotype turned up once. The CDR3 DNA reads as TGCGCCAGCAGCCAAGACCCCGGGGACACTGAAGCTTTCTTT. Its translation is CASSQDPGDTEAFF. The chain employs TRBV4-1 and TRBJ1-1; no definite D call. The length of the CDR3 is 14 residues. Germline V CDR1 and CDR2: MGHRA, YSYEKL. V lost 0 bases to trimming and J lost 3 bases, with 8 bases between them.

This clonotype has at least ten counts. V gene TRBV12-3 or TRBV12-4 combines with J gene TRBJ2-3; TRBD1 agrees at 7 bases. The trim removed 4 bases at V and 2 bases at J, leaving 3 bases unmatched. The CDR3 loop spans 14 amino acids. CDR3 bases: TGTGCCAGCAGTTCAGGACAGGTCACAGATACGCAGTATTTT. This encodes CASSSGQVTDTQYF.

The chain combines TRBV29-1 with TRBJ2-1, with unresolved D. The CDR3 is 15 amino acids. From germline, CDR1 is SQVTM and CDR2 ANQGSEA. V shed 0 bases and J shed 2 bases, with 11 bases lying between them. DNA of the CDR3: TGCAGCGTTGAAGAAGTGTCAGGTCCCTACAATGAGCAGTTCTTC. Its protein product is CSVEEVSGPYNEQFF.

The gene calls are TRBV24-1 and TRBJ2-7; maybe TRBD1 (5 bases). Germline V gene lookup returns CDR1 KGHDR and CDR2 SFDVKD. CDR3 length: 15 residues. Trimming took off 9 bases at V and 4 bases at J, with 21 bases between the two ends. This CDR3 is CATGLKAGREYEQYF. CDR3 in DNA: TGTGCCACCGGTCTAAAGGCAGGGCGCGAGTACGAGCAGTACTTC.

This chain links TRBV10-1 with TRBJ2-1; D is unclear. The CDR3 has 13 amino acids. The ends were cut back, 3 bases at V and 8 bases at J, with 11 bases in the middle. Germline lookup yields CDR1 WNHNN and CDR2 SYGVQD (reference sequence). The DNA for the CDR3 is TGCGCCAGCAGTGATTCTTTCGCCGATGAGCAGTTCTTC. It specifies CASSDSFADEQFF.

The chain combines TRBV7-2 with TRBJ2-5, with 9 bases identical to TRBD2. In germline, CDR1 is SGHTA, CDR2 FQGNSA. The CDR3 extends over 16 amino acids. V lost 5 bases to trimming and J lost 9 bases; unmatched junction nucleotides: 16. The CDR3 loop is CASSPWFSGGSAAQYF. The CDR3 DNA reads as TGTGCCAGCAGCCCCTGGTTTAGCGGGGGTTCTGCGGCCCAGTACTTC.

The chain recombines TRBV2 with TRBJ1-6; D remains unclear. The CDR3 covers 16 residues. CDR1 and CDR2 (germline): SNHLY, FYNNEI. Trimming removed 3 bases at V and 10 bases at J, with 19 bases between. Here the CDR3 DNA reads TGTGCCAGCAGTGATCCTCCCGGCCTCCCGGGGTCACCCCTCCACTTT. Translation gives CASSDPPGLPGSPLHF.